This is a list of T cell receptor beta chains from one sample in a study of OX40 agonist ivuxolimab in advanced cancers. This table comes from immunoSEQ multiplex PCR, and its TCRdb copy is limited to in-frame clones, with some not included. The table records about 79,000 clones, around 94% of them present only once. The starting material was CD4+ or CD8+ T cells sorted from blood, obtained in a trial of the OX40 agonist ivuxolimab. The origin of the receptors is an adult with an advanced solid tumor such as melanoma, head and neck, liver or kidney cancer. Both conserved end residues are part of each CDR3. A D gene is named only where the DNA matches it firmly. For some rows the clone size is stated as once, few or many, or as a class when expanded; others skip it.

.,.,13,TRBJ2-7,TRBV30,TGTGCCTGGAGCTACCCAGGGGCCTACGAGCAGTACTTC,CAWSYPGAYEQYF
.,TRBD2,14,TRBJ2-1,TRBV9,TGTGCCAGCACCCTTAGCGGGCGGAGGGATGAGCAGTTCTTC,CASTLSGRRDEQFF
.,TRBD1,14,TRBJ2-7,TRBV19,TGTGCCAGTAGTGTATTGACAGGGTCGGGAGAGCAGTACTTC,CASSVLTGSGEQYF
.,.,12,TRBJ2-7,TRBV7-9,TGTGCCAGCAGCTTAATTGCCTACGAGCAGTACTTC,CASSLIAYEQYF
.,TRBD1,13,TRBJ2-3,TRBV6-5,TGTGCCAGACTGACAGGGGTCACAGATACGCAGTATTTT,CARLTGVTDTQYF
.,TRBD2,16,TRBJ2-3,TRBV27,TGTGCCAGCAGTCTCCGACTAGCGGGGACCTCAGATACGCAGTATTTT,CASSLRLAGTSDTQYF
.,.,12,TRBJ2-7,TRBV7-9,TGTGCCAGCAGCGACAACTCCTACGAGCAGTACTTC,CASSDNSYEQYF
.,.,14,TRBJ2-7,TRBV7-9,TGTGCCAGCAGCCCGACAGGATTATCCTACGAGCAGTACTTC,CASSPTGLSYEQYF
.,TRBD1,12,TRBJ1-2,TRBV19,TGTGCCACCGGGACAGGGATCTATGGCTACACCTTC,CATGTGIYGYTF
.,.,13,TRBJ1-1,TRBV9,TGTGCCAGCAGCCCTGACGGGAACACTGAAGCTTTCTTT,CASSPDGNTEAFF
.,TRBD2,15,TRBJ2-1,TRBV6-5,TGTGCCAGCAGGAACGGACTAGCGGGAGGGAATGAGCAGTTCTTC,CASRNGLAGGNEQFF
.,.,15,TRBJ1-2,TRBV5-8,TGTGCCAGCAGCCTGACGCCTTCTGGCCTCCCTGGCTACACCTTC,CASSLTPSGLPGYTF
.,TRBD1,15,TRBJ1-5,TRBV25-1,TGTGCCAGCAGTGGGGACAGGGCAGGCAATCAGCCCCAGCATTTT,CASSGDRAGNQPQHF
.,TRBD1,16,TRBJ2-7,TRBV27,TGTGCCAGCAGTCTGAACCGGGACAGACTTTCCTACGAGCAGTACTTC,CASSLNRDRLSYEQYF
.,TRBD1,15,TRBJ2-1,TRBV28,TGTGCCAGCAGTCCGCGGACAGGGGGGGACGATGAGCAGTTCTTC,CASSPRTGGDDEQFF
.,.,15,TRBJ1-1,TRBV6-5,TGTGCCAGCAGTTACTCGGGCCTGACGAGCACTGAAGCTTTCTTT,CASSYSGLTSTEAFF
.,.,16,TRBJ1-2,TRBV2,TGTGCCAGCAGGTCCAGAGTGGATGCCGTCCGGGATGGCTACACCTTC,CASRSRVDAVRDGYTF
.,TRBD1,15,TRBJ2-1,TRBV27,TGTGCCAGCAGTACCGGGACAGCCAGATACAATGAGCAGTTCTTC,CASSTGTARYNEQFF
.,TRBD1,15,TRBJ2-5,TRBV27,TGTGCCAGCAGTTTGGGGACAGGGGACGGAGAGACCCAGTACTTC,CASSLGTGDGETQYF
.,.,13,TRBJ2-7,TRBV6-1,TGTGCCAGCAGTGAAGGGAATCCCTACGAGCAGTACTTC,CASSEGNPYEQYF
once,TRBD1,14,TRBJ2-7,TRBV7-9,TGTGCCAGCAGCTCGACAGGGGTAGGCTACGAGCAGTACTTC,CASSSTGVGYEQYF
.,.,13,TRBJ1-4,TRBV13,TGTGCCAGCAGCACAGGGACTAATGAAAAACTGTTTTTT,CASSTGTNEKLFF